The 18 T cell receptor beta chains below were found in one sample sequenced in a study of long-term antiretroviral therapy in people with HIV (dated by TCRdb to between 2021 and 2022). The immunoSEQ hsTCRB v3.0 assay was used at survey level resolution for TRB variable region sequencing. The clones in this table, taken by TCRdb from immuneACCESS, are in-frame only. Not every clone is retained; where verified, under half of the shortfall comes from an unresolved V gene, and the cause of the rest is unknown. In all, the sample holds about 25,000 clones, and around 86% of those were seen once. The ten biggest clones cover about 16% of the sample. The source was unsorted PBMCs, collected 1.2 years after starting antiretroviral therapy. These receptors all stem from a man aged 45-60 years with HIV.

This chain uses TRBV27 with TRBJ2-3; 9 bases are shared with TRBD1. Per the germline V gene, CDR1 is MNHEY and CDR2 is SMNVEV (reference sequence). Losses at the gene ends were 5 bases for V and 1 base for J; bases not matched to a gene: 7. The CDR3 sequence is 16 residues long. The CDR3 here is CASSPTGGRGTDTQYF. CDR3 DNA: TGTGCCAGCAGTCCGACAGGGGGTCGGGGCACAGATACGCAGTATTTT.

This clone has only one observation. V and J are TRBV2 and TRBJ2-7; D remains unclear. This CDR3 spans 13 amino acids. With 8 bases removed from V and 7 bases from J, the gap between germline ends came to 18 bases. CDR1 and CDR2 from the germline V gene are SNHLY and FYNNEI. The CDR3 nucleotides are TGTGCCAGCTGCCTGGAAGGTGCCGGAGAGCAGTACTTC. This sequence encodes CASCLEGAGEQYF.

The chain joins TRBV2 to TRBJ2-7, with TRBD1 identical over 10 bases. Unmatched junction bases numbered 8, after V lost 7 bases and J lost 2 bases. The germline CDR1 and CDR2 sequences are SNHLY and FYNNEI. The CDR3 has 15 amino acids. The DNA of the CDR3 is TGTGCCAGCAAAAAGGGACAGGGGATCGCCTACGAGCAGTACTTC. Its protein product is CASKKGQGIAYEQYF.

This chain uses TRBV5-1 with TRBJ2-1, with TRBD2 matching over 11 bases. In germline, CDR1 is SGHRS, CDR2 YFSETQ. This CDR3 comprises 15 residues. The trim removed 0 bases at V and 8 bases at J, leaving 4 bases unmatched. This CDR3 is CASSLVAGGMDEQFF. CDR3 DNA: TGCGCCAGCAGCTTGGTAGCGGGGGGGATGGATGAGCAGTTCTTC.

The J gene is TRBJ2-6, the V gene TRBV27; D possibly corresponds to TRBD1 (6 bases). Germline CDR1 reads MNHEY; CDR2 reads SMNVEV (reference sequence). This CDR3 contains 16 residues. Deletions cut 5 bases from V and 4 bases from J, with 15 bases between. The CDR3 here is CASSPPGVGGANVLTF. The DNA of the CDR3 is TGTGCCAGCAGTCCCCCAGGGGTGGGGGGGGCCAACGTCCTGACTTTC.

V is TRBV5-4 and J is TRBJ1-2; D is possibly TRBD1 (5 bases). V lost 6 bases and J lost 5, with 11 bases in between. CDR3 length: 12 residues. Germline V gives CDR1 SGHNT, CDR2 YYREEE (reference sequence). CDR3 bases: TGTGCCAGCATCGAGCCAGGGTATGGCTACACCTTC. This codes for CASIEPGYGYTF. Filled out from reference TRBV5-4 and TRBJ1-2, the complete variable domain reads ETGVTQSPTHLIKTRGQQVTLRCSSQSGHNTVSWYQQALGQGPQFIFQYYREEENGRGNFPPRFSGLQFPNYSSELNVNALELDDSALYLCASIEPGYGYTFGSGTRLTVV.

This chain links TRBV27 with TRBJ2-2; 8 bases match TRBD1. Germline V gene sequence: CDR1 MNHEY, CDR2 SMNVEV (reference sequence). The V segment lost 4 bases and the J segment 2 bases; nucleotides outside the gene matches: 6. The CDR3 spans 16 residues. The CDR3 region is CASSSWTGRNTGELFF. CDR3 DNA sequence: TGTGCCAGCAGTTCTTGGACAGGGAGAAACACCGGGGAGCTGTTTTTT.

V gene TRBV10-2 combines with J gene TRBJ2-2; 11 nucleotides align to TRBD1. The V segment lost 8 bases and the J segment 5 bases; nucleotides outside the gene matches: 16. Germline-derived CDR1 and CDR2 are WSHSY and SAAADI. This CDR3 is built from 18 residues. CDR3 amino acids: CASFRDRGSTRGTGELFF. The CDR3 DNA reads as TGCGCCAGCTTCCGGGACAGGGGGTCTACCCGGGGGACCGGGGAGCTGTTTTTT.

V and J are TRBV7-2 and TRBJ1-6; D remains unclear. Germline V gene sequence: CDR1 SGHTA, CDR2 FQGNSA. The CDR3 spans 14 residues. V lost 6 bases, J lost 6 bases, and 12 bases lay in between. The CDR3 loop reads CASRAGTTNSPLHF. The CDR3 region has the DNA TGTGCCAGCAGAGCGGGAACTACTAATTCACCCCTCCACTTT.

This CDR3 reads CASRSAGYLNTEAFF. CDR3 DNA: TGTGCCAGCAGATCCGCGGGGTACCTGAACACTGAAGCTTTCTTT. This chain joins TRBV7-9 and TRBJ1-1; D gene uncertain. The V and J ends lost 6 bases and 0 bases respectively, with 14 bases between them. The CDR3 consists of 15 residues. Germline loops: CDR1 SEHNR, CDR2 FQNEAQ (reference sequence).

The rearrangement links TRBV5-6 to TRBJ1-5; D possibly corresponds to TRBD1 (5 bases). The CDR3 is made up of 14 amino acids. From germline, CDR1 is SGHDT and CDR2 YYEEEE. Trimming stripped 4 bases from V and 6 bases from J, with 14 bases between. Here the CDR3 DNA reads TGTGCCAGCAGCGCAAAGGGGCGGGCTCAGCCCCAGCATTTT. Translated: CASSAKGRAQPQHF.

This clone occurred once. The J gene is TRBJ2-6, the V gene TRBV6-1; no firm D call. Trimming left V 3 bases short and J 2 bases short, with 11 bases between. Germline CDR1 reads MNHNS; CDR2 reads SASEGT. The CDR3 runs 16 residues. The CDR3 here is CASSDLGSTGANVLTF. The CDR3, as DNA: TGTGCCAGCAGTGACCTCGGTAGTACTGGGGCCAACGTCCTGACTTTC.

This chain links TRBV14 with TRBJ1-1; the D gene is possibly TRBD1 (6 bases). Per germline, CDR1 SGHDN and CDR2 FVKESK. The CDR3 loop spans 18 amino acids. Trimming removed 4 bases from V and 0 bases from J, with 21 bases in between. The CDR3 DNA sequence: TGTGCCAGCAGCCCACCCGTGAGGGGGTCCGCCATGAACACTGAAGCTTTCTTT. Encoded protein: CASSPPVRGSAMNTEAFF.

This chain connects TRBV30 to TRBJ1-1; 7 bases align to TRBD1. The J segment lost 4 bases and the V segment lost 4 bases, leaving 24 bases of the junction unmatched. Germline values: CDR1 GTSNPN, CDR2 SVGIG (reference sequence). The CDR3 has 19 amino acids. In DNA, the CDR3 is TGTGCCTGGAATGTAGACAGGGTTCCGCGCGGTGAACGATCCACTGAAGCTTTCTTT. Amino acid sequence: CAWNVDRVPRGERSTEAFF.

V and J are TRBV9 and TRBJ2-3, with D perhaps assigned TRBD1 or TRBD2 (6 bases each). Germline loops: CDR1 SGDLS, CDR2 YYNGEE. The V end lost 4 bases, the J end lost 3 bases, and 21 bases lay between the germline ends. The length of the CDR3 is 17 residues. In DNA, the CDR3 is TGTGCCAGCAGCCCCGGGGGCCAGATGGGATATACAGATACGCAGTATTTT. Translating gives CASSPGGQMGYTDTQYF.

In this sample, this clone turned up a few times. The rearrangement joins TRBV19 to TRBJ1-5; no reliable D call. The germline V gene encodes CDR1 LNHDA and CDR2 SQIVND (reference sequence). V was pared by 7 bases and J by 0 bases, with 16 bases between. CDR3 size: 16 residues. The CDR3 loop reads CASIGRRSYSNQPQHF. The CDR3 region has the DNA TGTGCCAGTATCGGCAGGCGGAGCTATAGCAATCAGCCCCAGCATTTT.

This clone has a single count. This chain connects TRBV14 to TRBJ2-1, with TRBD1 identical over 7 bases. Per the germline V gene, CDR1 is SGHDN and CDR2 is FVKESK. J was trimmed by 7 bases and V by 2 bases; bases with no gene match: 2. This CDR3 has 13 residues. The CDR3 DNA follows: TGTGCCAGCAGCCAAATGGACAGGAATGAGCAGTTCTTC. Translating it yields CASSQMDRNEQFF.

CDR3 coding DNA: TGTGCCATCTTAGACAGGGGGAGGACAGATACGCAGTATTTT. Its translation: CAILDRGRTDTQYF. The rearrangement uses TRBV10-3 and TRBJ2-3; 9 nucleotides match TRBD1. CDR1 is ENHRY and CDR2 is SYGVKD in the germline V gene. The CDR3 is made up of 14 amino acids. J was trimmed by 3 bases and V by 8 bases; bases with no gene match: 6.